Included here is one TCR beta chain sequence, with context. As yet, its antigen is unknown. Noted time point: after dendritic cell vaccination, including at tumor progression/relapse. This specimen comes from a study of glioma-infiltrating T cells after dendritic cell vaccination. Study as a whole: Autologous tumor lysate-pulsed dendritic cell vaccination was given between about 2003 and 2013. Monocyte-derived dendritic cells, cultured 7 to 8 days with IL-4 and GM-CSF, were pulsed with autologous tumor lysate. Findings and limits, study-wide: Longer survival after dendritic cell vaccination followed higher pretreatment TIL content.

The CDR3 runs to 17 residues. Germline lookup yields CDR1 MNHEY and CDR2 SMNVEV (reference sequence). The trim removed 5 bases at V and 7 bases at J, leaving 17 bases unmatched. The repertoire was sequenced with immunoSEQ multiplex PCR; TCRdb's copy has only in-frame clones and lacks some. The data contain just under 100,000 clones, approximately 80% of them singletons. The chain has TRBV27 and TRBJ1-5; 7 nucleotides match TRBD1. This specimen was blood, taken after dendritic cell vaccination. The receptor comes from a human donor with glioblastoma. The CDR3 region has the DNA TGTGCCAGCAGTGGTTACAGGGGACCAGTAGGGGGGCAGCCCCAGCATTTT. It encodes CASSGYRGPVGGQPQHF.